This T cell receptor (beta chain) was recorded in a study of blood T cell repertoires in COVID-19. The wider study: Samples representing acute and convalescent COVID-19 were sourced from the United States, Italy and Spain. From T cells, B-cell-depleted T cells, or PBMCs came the material, which was cDNA or gDNA.

The V segment lost 3 bases and the J segment 7 bases; nucleotides outside the gene matches: 6. CDR1 is SGHTA, CDR2 FQGNSA, per germline. This CDR3 has 15 residues. Original processing notes: Quantification of nucleated cells was approximated via reference gene primer amplification. Profiling relied on immunoSEQ multiplex PCR, and the TCRdb table lists in-frame clones only, not all of them. The V and J calls and clone size are taken from that table; D and trimming were inferred from the DNA. Seen here are over 150,000 clones, more than 60% observed once, and the top ten hold approximately 2.6%. The chain employs TRBV7-2 and TRBJ1-6, with 7 positions matching TRBD1. Sequencing used peripheral blood. This TCR derives from a man between 70 and 80 years old with acute or convalescent COVID-19. The CDR3 sequence: CASSFKPGQNSPLHF. The CDR3 nucleotides read TGTGCCAGCAGCTTTAAACCGGGACAGAATTCACCCCTCCACTTT.